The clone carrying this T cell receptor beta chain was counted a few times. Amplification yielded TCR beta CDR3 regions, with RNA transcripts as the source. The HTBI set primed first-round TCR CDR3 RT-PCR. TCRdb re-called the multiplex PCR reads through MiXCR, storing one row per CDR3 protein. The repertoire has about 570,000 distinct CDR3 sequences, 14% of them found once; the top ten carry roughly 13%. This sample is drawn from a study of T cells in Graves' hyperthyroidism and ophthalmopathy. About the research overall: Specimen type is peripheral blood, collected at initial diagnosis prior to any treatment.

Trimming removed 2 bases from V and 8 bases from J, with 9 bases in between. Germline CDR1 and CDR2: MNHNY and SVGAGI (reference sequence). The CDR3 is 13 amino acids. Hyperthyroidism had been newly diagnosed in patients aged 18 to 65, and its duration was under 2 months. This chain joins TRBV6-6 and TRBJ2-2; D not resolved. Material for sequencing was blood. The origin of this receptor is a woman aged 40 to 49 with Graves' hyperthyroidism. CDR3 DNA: TGTGCCAGCAGTTACCCTTCGTCAGGGGAGCTGTTTTTT. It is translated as CASSYPSSGELFF.